This paragraph reports one T cell receptor beta chain. The target antigen is unknown. Preparation of the TCRbeta library used unique molecular identifiers. In TCRdb, the PCR reads were re-called with MiXCR into one record per CDR3 protein. Of about 420,000 distinct CDR3 sequences in the sample, roughly 16% were seen once. The data belong to a study of T-cell reconstitution after alpha-beta-depleted transplantation in children. The study's findings and limits: Counts and diversity of T cells one year after transplant came mostly from newly produced T cells. It was surviving recipient T cells and thymic progenitors that gave some patients high TCRbeta diversity at day 60. Reported findings indicate that, about two months after transplant, alpha-beta T cells came from several hundred expanded clones, which were derived from non-depleted graft cells.

V shed 5 bases, J shed 5 bases, and the junction held 10 bases outside the gene matches. The CDR3 consists of 15 residues. Germline V gene lookup returns CDR1 LNHDA and CDR2 SQIVND (reference sequence). Sequenced here: PBMCs, mostly from graft donor cells, sampled 360 days after TCRalphabeta/CD19-depleted stem cell transplant. The J gene is TRBJ2-7, the V gene TRBV19; TRBD1 matches 9 bases. The sequence came from a boy less than two years old who had a stem cell transplant for Wiskott-Aldrich syndrome, so the T cells may come from the graft donor. CDR3 sequence: CASSHRGRLENEQYF. CDR3 sequence (DNA): TGTGCCAGTAGTCACAGGGGGCGCTTGGAAAACGAGCAGTACTTC.